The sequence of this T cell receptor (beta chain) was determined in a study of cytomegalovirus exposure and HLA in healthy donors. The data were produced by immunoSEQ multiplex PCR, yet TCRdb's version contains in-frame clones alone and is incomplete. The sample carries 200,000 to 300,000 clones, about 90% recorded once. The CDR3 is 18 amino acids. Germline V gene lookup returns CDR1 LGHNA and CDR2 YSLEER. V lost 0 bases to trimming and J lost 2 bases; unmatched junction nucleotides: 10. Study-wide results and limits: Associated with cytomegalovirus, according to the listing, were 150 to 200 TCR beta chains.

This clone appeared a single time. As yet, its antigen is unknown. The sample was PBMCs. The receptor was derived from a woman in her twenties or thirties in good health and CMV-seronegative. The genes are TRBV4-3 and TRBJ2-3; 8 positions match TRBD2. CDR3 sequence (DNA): TGCGCCAGCAGCCAAGATTACCCACTAGCGGAGAACACAGATACGCAGTATTTT. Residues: CASSQDYPLAENTDTQYF.